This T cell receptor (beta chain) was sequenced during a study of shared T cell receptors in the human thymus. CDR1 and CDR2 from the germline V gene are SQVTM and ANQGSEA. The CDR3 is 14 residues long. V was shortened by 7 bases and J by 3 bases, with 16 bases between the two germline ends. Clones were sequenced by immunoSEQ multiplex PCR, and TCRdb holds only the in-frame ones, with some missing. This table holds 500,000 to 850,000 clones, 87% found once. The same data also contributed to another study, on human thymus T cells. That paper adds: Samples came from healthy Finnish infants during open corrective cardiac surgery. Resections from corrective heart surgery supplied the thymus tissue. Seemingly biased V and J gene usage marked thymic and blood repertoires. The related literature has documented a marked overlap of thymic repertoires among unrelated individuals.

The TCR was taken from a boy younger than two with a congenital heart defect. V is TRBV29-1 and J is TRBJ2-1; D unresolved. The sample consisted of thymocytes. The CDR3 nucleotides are TGCAGCGGACTCACCACCTCCGACTACAATGAGCAGTTCTTC. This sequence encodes CSGLTTSDYNEQFF.